One and the same sample provided the 11 T cell receptor beta chains below, sequenced in a study of CD8 T cells in Susac syndrome. Random hexamers primed reverse transcription of about 0.45 to 1 ug RNA. TCRdb re-derived calls from the immunoSEQ multiplex PCR reads in MiXCR, one entry per CDR3 protein. Seen here are roughly 140,000 distinct CDR3 sequences, 90% to 95% observed once, and the top ten hold 0.16%. The sample was CD4+ T cells from PBMCs. The receptor source for this set is a human donor with Susac syndrome.

This chain joins TRBV6-2 or TRBV6-3 and TRBJ1-1; 7 nucleotides match TRBD1. Germline V CDR1 and CDR2: MNHEY, SVGEGT. V gave up 11 bases and J gave up 3 bases; unmatched junction bases: 9. The CDR3 sequence is 13 residues long. The CDR3 here is CAGPRGFHTEAFF. In nucleotides, the CDR3 is TGTGCCGGTCCCAGGGGGTTCCACACTGAAGCTTTCTTT.

The rearrangement uses TRBV4-1 and TRBJ1-6; D is uncertain. The germline V gene has CDR1 MGHRA and CDR2 YSYEKL. The CDR3 consists of 14 residues. V shed 0 bases and J shed 8 bases, with 8 bases lying between them. Here the CDR3 reads CASSQDSAYSPLHF. Written as DNA, the CDR3 is TGCGCCAGCAGCCAAGACTCAGCCTATTCACCCCTCCACTTT.

The chain links TRBV5-1 to TRBJ2-1, with 9 nucleotides matching TRBD1. The V and J ends lost 0 bases and 3 bases, in that order; junction bases with no gene match: 4. From germline, CDR1 is SGHRS and CDR2 YFSETQ. The CDR3 is made up of 16 amino acids. CDR3 DNA: TGCGCCAGCAGCTTGGAACAGGGGGCGGTCTACAATGAGCAGTTCTTC. It translates to CASSLEQGAVYNEQFF.

The rearrangement links TRBV10-3 to TRBJ1-2, with a tentative D call TRBD1 (5 bases). The CDR3 extends over 15 amino acids. Germline V CDR1 and CDR2: ENHRY, SYGVKD. Between the trimmed V and J ends, which lost 2 bases and 7 bases, there was a span of 17 bases. DNA for the CDR3: TGTGCCATCAGTGAGGGCGGGGCCCTTCTTGGTGGCTACACCTTC. Translating it yields CAISEGGALLGGYTF.

The rearrangement joins TRBV25-1 to TRBJ2-5, with 7 bases lining up with TRBD1. The junction had 5 bases not matched to a gene; V was cut back by 5 bases and J by 5 bases. This CDR3 region has 13 residues. The germline V gene has CDR1 MGHDK and CDR2 SYGVNS. Here the CDR3 reads CASSMTGLETQYF. CDR3 sequence (DNA): TGTGCCAGCAGTATGACAGGGTTGGAGACCCAGTACTTC.

The V call is TRBV19, the J call TRBJ1-5; the D gene is possibly TRBD1 (5 bases). The ends were cut back, 4 bases at V and 7 bases at J, with 14 bases in the middle. The V gene's germline CDR1 is LNHDA and CDR2 SQIVND (reference sequence). This CDR3 spans 14 amino acids. In DNA, the CDR3 is TGTGCCAGTAGTACTGGGCCCGGGGGGCAGCCCCAGCATTTT. The encoded protein is CASSTGPGGQPQHF.

The CDR3 bases are TGTGCCACCAGTGGAGCGGGGACAGATACGCAGTATTTT. This codes for CATSGAGTDTQYF. The chain employs TRBV24-1 and TRBJ2-3; 7 bases agree with TRBD2. Germline V gene sequence: CDR1 KGHDR, CDR2 SFDVKD. This CDR3 spans 13 amino acids. Trimming took 5 bases from V and 3 from J; bases not matched to a gene: 1.

The rearrangement links TRBV29-1 to TRBJ1-1; no reliable D call. This CDR3 is built from 12 residues. The V and J ends lost 7 bases and 0 bases respectively, with 9 bases between them. CDR1 and CDR2 (germline): SQVTM, ANQGSEA. The CDR3, as DNA: TGCAGCGCCTCGACTGTGAACACTGAAGCTTTCTTT. It encodes CSASTVNTEAFF. The variable domain in full, completed from reference TRBV29-1 and TRBJ1-1, reads SAVISQKPSRDICQRGTSLTIQCQVDSQVTMMFWYRQQPGQSLTLIATANQGSEATYESGFVIDKFPISRPNLTFSTLTVSNMSPEDSSIYLCSASTVNTEAFFGQGTRLTVV.

V is TRBV3-1 and J is TRBJ2-5; 8 positions agree with TRBD1. Germline lookup yields CDR1 LGHDT and CDR2 YNNKEL (reference sequence). The V and J ends lost 4 bases and 2 bases, in that order; junction bases with no gene match: 0. This CDR3 has 13 residues. CDR3 sequence: CASSRDRQETQYF. The CDR3 nucleotides are TGTGCCAGCAGCCGGGACAGGCAAGAGACCCAGTACTTC.

CDR3: CSARRDRGVSPLHF. The CDR3 nucleotides are TGCAGTGCTAGACGGGACAGGGGTGTTTCACCCCTCCACTTT. The V call is TRBV20-1, the J call TRBJ1-6; 10 bases match TRBD1. Germline V gene data show CDR1 as DFQATT and CDR2 as SNEGSKA (reference sequence). V was clipped by 2 bases and J by 9 bases; unmatched bases: 4. CDR3 length: 14 residues.

Here the CDR3 DNA reads TGCAGTGCTAGGCTGGAGCTAGCGGGCGAGCAGTACTTC. Translation gives CSARLELAGEQYF. V usage is TRBV20-1 and J usage is TRBJ2-7, with 8 nucleotides matching TRBD2. J gave up 6 bases and V 3 bases, and 7 bases lay outside the gene matches. The CDR3 extends over 13 amino acids. The V gene's germline CDR1 is DFQATT and CDR2 SNEGSKA (reference sequence).